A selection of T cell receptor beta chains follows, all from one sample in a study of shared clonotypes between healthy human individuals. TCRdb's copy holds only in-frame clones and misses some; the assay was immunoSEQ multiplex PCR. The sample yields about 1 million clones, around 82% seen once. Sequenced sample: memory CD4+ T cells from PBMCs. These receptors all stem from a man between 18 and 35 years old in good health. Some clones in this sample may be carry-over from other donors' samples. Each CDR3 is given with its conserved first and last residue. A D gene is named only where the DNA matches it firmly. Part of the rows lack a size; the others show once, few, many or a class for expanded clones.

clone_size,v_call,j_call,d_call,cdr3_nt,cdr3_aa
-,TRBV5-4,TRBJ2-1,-,TGTGCCAGCAGCTTCGCAAACTACTACAATGAGCAGTTCTTC,CASSFANYYNEQFF
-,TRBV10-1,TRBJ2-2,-,TGCGCCAGCAGTGCTGAGAAACCCACCACCGGGGAGCTGTTTTTT,CASSAEKPTTGELFF
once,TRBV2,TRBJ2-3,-,TGTGCCAGCAGTCGACAGGGCACAGATACGCAGTATTTT,CASSRQGTDTQYF
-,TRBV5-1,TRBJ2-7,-,TGCGCCAGCAGGATTCGGGGGAACTACGAGCAGTACTTC,CASRIRGNYEQYF
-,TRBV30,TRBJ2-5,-,TGTGCCTGGAGTGTAGAGCAGGGGCAAGAGACCCAGTACTTC,CAWSVEQGQETQYF
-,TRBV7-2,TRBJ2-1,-,TGTGCCAGCAGCCTGACAGGCTCCTACAATGAGCAGTTCTTC,CASSLTGSYNEQFF
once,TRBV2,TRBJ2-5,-,TGTGCCAGCAGTGAGCGGGGCTCGGGGAGGGAGACCCAGTACTTC,CASSERGSGRETQYF
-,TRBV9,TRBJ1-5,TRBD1,TGTGCCAGCAGCGTAGGGACAGGGGTCTTTCAGCCCCAGCATTTT,CASSVGTGVFQPQHF
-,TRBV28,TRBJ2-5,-,TGTGCCAGCACCATAGGCCTAGCAGGCGAGACCCAGTACTTC,CASTIGLAGETQYF
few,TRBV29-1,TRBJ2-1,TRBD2,TGCAGCGTCGTCCCGACTAGCAGTGAGCAGTTCTTC,CSVVPTSSEQFF
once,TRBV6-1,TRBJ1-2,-,TGTGCCAGCAGTCGGAGGGGATACGGCTACACCTTC,CASSRRGYGYTF
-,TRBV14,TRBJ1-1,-,TGTGCCAGCAGCCGGTGGGGGGAGGGAACTGAAGCTTTCTTT,CASSRWGEGTEAFF
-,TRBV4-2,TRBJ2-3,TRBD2,TGTGCCAGCAGCCAGGCTGGACTAGCGGGACACACAGATACGCAGTATTTT,CASSQAGLAGHTDTQYF
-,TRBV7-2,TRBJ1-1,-,TGTGCCAGCAGCCCGGTGGGCGGAGAAACTGAAGCTTTCTTT,CASSPVGGETEAFF
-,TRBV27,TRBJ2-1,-,TGTGCCAGCAGTTTCTTGGCGGCCGGGGCAGACAATGAGCAGTTCTTC,CASSFLAAGADNEQFF
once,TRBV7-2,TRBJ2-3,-,TGTGCCAGCAGCTTTGGGGGAACCACAGATACGCAGTATTTT,CASSFGGTTDTQYF
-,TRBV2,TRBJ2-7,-,TGTGCCAGCTTCCCCGGGCCCCACTACGAGCAGTACTTC,CASFPGPHYEQYF
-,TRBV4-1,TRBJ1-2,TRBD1,TGCGCCAGCAGCCAACCACCGGGACAGGGGGCGAATGGCTACACCTTC,CASSQPPGQGANGYTF
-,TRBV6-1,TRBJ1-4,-,TGTGCCAGCAGTGCAGTTTCGCGGGGTGAAAAACTGTTTTTT,CASSAVSRGEKLFF
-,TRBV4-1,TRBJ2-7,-,TGCGCCAGCAGCCAACCCGTACAGGGCCGGTACGAGCAGTACTTC,CASSQPVQGRYEQYF
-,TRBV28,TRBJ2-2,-,TGTGCCAGCAGTTTCGGCGGAGCTCCGAACACCGGGGAGCTGTTTTTT,CASSFGGAPNTGELFF
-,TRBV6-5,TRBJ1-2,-,TGTGCCAGCAGGCGTCACACTACTAACTATGGCTACACCTTC,CASRRHTTNYGYTF
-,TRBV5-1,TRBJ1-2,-,TGCGCCAGCAGCTTGGGGAGGGGAACTAACTATGGCTACACCTTC,CASSLGRGTNYGYTF
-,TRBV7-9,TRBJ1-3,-,TGTGCCAGCAGAAAAACAGGGCCTGGAAACACCATATATTTT,CASRKTGPGNTIYF
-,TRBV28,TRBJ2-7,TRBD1,TGTGCCAGCAGTCGGGGACAGCTTTCCTACGAGCAGTACTTC,CASSRGQLSYEQYF
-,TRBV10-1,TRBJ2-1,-,TGCGCCAGCAGTCGCTGGACAGATGGTGAGCAGTTCTTC,CASSRWTDGEQFF
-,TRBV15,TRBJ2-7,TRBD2,TGTGCCACCAGTCGGGGGGACGATGTGCAGTACTTC,CATSRGDDVQYF
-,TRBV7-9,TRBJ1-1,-,TGTGCCAGCAGTTGGAGGGGGAACACTGAAGCTTTCTTT,CASSWRGNTEAFF
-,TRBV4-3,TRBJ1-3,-,TGCGCCAGCAGCCAGGGGATTAAAAGTTCTGGAAACACCATATATTTT,CASSQGIKSSGNTIYF
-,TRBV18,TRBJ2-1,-,TGTGCCAGCTCACCATTTTCGGCGGGTAGCTCCTACAATGAGCAGTTCTTC,CASSPFSAGSSYNEQFF
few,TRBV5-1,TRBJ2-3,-,TGCGCCAGCAGCTTGGCGGACCCTAGCACAGATACGCAGTATTTT,CASSLADPSTDTQYF
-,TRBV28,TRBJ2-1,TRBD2,TGTGCCAGCACTGCGGGAGGGAGGGGCGATGAGCAGTTCTTC,CASTAGGRGDEQFF
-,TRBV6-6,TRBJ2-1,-,TGTGCCAGCATGGGGACGCAGGGGAGGAATGAGCAGTTCTTC,CASMGTQGRNEQFF
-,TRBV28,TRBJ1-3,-,TGTGCCAGCAGTTTATTTTTTGGGGGGCTGAGTGGAAACACCATATATTTT,CASSLFFGGLSGNTIYF
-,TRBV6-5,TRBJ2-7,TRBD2,TGTGCCAGCAGTTACGAACTAGCGGGTTACGAGCAGTACTTC,CASSYELAGYEQYF
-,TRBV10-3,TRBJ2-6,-,TGTGCCATCAGCTCTGGGGCCAACGTCCTGACTTTC,CAISSGANVLTF
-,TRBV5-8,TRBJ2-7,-,TGTGCCAGCAGCACCGGAGGCGATTTCGTTGCCTACGAGCAGTACTTC,CASSTGGDFVAYEQYF
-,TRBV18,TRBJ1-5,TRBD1,TGTGCCAGCTCGCCGGGACAGGGGCGCAATCAGCCCCAGCATTTT,CASSPGQGRNQPQHF
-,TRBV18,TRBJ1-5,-,TGTGCCAGCTCCCAAGCAGATGAACAGCCCCAGCATTTT,CASSQADEQPQHF
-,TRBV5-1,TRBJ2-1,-,TGCGCCAGCAGTTTGAGGGGTGAAGGGGACGTGCAGTTCTTC,CASSLRGEGDVQFF
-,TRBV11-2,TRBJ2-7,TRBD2,TGTGCCAGCAGCCCCCGCGGGAGGAGCCCCTACGAGCAGTACTTC,CASSPRGRSPYEQYF
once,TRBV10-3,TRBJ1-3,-,TGTGCCATCAGTGAACCCCTAGGGATACGCTCTGGAAACACCATATATTTT,CAISEPLGIRSGNTIYF
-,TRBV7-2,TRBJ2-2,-,TGTGCCAGCAGCCCTAACCCGGGCCCGCGCACCGGGGAGCTGTTTTTT,CASSPNPGPRTGELFF
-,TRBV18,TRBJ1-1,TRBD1,TGTGCCAGCTCACCACCTGAAGGACAGGGTCGGACTGAAGCTTTCTTT,CASSPPEGQGRTEAFF
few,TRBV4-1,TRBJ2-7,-,TGCGCCAGCAGCCAGAGCGCAGGGCAGACCGCCTACGAGCAGTACTTC,CASSQSAGQTAYEQYF
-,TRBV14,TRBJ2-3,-,TGTGCCAGCAGCCAAGCTCCCGGTGGCAGTGGGAGTACGCAGTATTTT,CASSQAPGGSGSTQYF
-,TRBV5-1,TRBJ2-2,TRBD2,TGCGCCAGCAGCTCGACTAGCGGGATTTTTGCCGGGGAGCTGTTTTTT,CASSSTSGIFAGELFF
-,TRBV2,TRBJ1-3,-,TGTGCCAGCAGCCGAACAGGAAACACCATATATTTT,CASSRTGNTIYF
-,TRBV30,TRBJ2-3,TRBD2,TGTGCCTGGAGAATAGCGGGAGGGGACACAGATACGCAGTATTTT,CAWRIAGGDTDTQYF